Below are 5 T cell receptor beta chains sequenced from a single sample in a study of blood T cells in healthy people across ages. The use of a sample-barcoded 5' primer and a J-beta primer mix characterized a second PCR of roughly 7 to 11 cycles. TCRdb re-called the 5' RACE reads with MiXCR, one entry per CDR3 protein. Of more than 750,000 distinct CDR3 sequences listed, around 29% are singletons. The data also belong to a second study, concerning T cells of mothers and their children.

The sequencing input was blood. The receptor set was obtained from a woman aged 40 to 50 in good health.

As DNA, the CDR3 is TGTGCCAGCAGCCAAGACTGGGGGCGGGGAAACATTCAGTACTTC. Amino acids: CASSQDWGRGNIQYF. The V and J genes are TRBV3-1 and TRBJ2-4, with D perhaps being TRBD1 or TRBD2 (6 bases each). The CDR3 runs 15 residues. The V and J ends lost 0 bases and 6 bases respectively, with 12 bases between them. In germline, CDR1 is LGHDT, CDR2 YNNKEL (reference sequence).

This clonotype was counted ten times or more. This rearrangement joins TRBV5-6 to TRBJ2-5; 13 positions match TRBD2. J gave up 7 bases and V 4 bases, and 10 bases lay outside the gene matches. This CDR3 region has 16 residues. The germline CDR1 and CDR2 sequences are SGHDT and YYEEEE. This chain's CDR3 is CASSGTSGGAKGTQYF. In DNA form, the CDR3 reads TGTGCCAGCAGCGGTACTAGCGGGGGGGCAAAAGGGACCCAGTACTTC.

V and J are TRBV4-1 and TRBJ1-2; D ambiguous. The ends were cut back, 4 bases at V and 5 bases at J, with 17 bases in the middle. CDR3 length: 15 residues. Germline V gene lookup returns CDR1 MGHRA and CDR2 YSYEKL. The chain's CDR3 is CASSPRTDLSYGYTF. The CDR3, as DNA: TGCGCCAGCAGCCCCCGGACGGACCTGTCTTATGGCTACACCTTC.

CDR3 sequence reads: CASSTDSYPQPQHF. CDR3 in DNA: TGTGCCAGCTCTACGGACAGTTACCCGCAGCCCCAGCATTTT. The chain has TRBV6-1 and TRBJ1-5; a possible D gene is TRBD1 (6 bases). There are 14 residues in the CDR3. Germline lookup yields CDR1 MNHNS and CDR2 SASEGT. The V end lost 8 bases, the J end lost 7 bases, and 18 bases lay between the germline ends.

In this sample, this clonotype turned up once. The chain recombines TRBV28 with TRBJ2-5; 7 nucleotides match TRBD1. Germline-derived CDR1 and CDR2 are MDHEN and SYDVKM. The CDR3 extends over 13 amino acids. The CDR3 DNA is TGTGTCACCAGACAGGGCCTCCAAGAGACCCAGTACTTC. This codes for CVTRQGLQETQYF.